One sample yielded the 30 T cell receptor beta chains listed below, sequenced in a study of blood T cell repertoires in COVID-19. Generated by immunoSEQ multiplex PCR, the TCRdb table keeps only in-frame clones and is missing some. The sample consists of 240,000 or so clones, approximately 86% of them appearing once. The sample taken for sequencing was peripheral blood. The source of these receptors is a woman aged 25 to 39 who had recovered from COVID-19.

CDR3 loop: CASSTRQGAFTEAFF. CDR3 DNA sequence: TGTGCCAGCAGCACTAGACAGGGGGCATTCACTGAAGCTTTCTTT. This chain joins TRBV2 and TRBJ1-1; 10 bases match TRBD1. The germline gives CDR1 SNHLY, CDR2 FYNNEI. This CDR3 contains 15 residues. V lost 6 bases, J lost 4 bases, and 8 bases stayed unmatched.

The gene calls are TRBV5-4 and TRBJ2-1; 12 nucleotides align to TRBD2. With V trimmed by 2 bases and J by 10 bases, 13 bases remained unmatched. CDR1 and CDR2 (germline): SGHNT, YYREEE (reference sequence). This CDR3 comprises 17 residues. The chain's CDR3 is CASSLSRGLAGGVEQFF. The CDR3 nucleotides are TGTGCCAGCAGCTTATCGCGCGGGCTAGCGGGGGGGGTAGAGCAGTTCTTC.

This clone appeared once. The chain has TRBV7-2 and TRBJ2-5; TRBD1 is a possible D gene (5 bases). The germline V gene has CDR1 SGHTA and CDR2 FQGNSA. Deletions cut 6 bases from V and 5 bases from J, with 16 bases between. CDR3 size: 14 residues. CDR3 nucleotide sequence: TGTGCCAGCAGACCGGCTGGGGCCCGGGAGACCCAGTACTTC. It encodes CASRPAGARETQYF.

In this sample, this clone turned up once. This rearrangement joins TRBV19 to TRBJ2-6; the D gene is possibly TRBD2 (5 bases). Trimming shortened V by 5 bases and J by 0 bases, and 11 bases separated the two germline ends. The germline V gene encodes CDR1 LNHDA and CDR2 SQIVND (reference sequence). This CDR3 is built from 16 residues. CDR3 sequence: CASSLRGSSGANVLTF. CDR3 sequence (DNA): TGTGCCAGTAGTCTCCGGGGAAGCTCTGGGGCCAACGTCCTGACTTTC.

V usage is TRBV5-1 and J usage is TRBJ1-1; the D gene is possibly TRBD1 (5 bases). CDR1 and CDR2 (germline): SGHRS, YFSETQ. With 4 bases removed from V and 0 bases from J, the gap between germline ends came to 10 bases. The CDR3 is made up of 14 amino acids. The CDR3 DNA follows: TGCGCCAGCAGCCCGGGACTGCTGAACACTGAAGCTTTCTTT. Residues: CASSPGLLNTEAFF.

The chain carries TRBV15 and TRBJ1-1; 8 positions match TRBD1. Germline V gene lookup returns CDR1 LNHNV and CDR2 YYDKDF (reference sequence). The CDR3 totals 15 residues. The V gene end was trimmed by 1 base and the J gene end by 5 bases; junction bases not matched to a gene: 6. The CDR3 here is CATSRGGQGKTEAFF. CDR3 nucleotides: TGTGCCACCAGCAGAGGAGGACAGGGAAAAACTGAAGCTTTCTTT.

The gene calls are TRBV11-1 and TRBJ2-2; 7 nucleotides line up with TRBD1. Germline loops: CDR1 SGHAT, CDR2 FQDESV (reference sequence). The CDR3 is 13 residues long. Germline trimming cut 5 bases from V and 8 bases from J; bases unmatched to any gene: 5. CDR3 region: CASSLGTAGELFF. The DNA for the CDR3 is TGTGCCAGCAGCCTTGGGACAGCGGGGGAGCTGTTTTTT.

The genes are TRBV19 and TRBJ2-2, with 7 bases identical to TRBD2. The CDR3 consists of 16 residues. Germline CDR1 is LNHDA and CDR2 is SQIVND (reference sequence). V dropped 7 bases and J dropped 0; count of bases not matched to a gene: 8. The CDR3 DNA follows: TGTGCCAGTACCCTGATCGGGGGGACGAACACCGGGGAGCTGTTTTTT. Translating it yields CASTLIGGTNTGELFF.

CDR3 loop: CASSPQPSGGTYEQYF. CDR3 nucleotide sequence: TGTGCCAGCTCACCACAGCCTAGCGGGGGAACCTACGAGCAGTACTTC. The chain links TRBV18 to TRBJ2-7; 10 positions agree with TRBD2. The CDR3 loop spans 16 amino acids. CDR1 is KGHSH and CDR2 is LQKENI in the germline V gene. V was pared by 1 base and J by 2 bases, with 5 bases of the junction left unmatched.

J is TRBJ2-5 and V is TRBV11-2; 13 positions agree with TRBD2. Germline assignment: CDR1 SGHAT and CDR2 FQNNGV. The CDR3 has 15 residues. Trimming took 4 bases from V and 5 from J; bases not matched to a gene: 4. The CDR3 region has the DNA TGTGCCAGCAGCTGGACTAGCGGGGGTAGTGAGACCCAGTACTTC. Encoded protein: CASSWTSGGSETQYF.

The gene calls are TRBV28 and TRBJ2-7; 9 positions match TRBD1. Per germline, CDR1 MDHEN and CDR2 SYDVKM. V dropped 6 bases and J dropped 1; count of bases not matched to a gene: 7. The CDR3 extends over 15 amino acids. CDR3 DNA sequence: TGTGCCAGCAGCGTTGGGACAGGGCGTTCCTACGAGCAGTACTTC. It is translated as CASSVGTGRSYEQYF.

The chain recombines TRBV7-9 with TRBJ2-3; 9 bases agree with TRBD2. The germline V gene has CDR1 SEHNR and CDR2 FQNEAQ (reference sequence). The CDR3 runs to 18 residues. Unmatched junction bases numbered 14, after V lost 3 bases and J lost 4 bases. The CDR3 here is CASSFGAAGGSVSDTQYF. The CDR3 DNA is TGTGCCAGCAGCTTCGGGGCGGCGGGGGGGTCCGTCTCAGATACGCAGTATTTT. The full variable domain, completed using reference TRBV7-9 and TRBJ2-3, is DTGVSQNPRHKITKRGQNVTFRCDPISEHNRLYWYRQTLGQGPEFLTYFQNEAQLEKSRLLSDRFSAERPKGSFSTLEIQRTEQGDSAMYLCASSFGAAGGSVSDTQYFGPGTRLTVL.

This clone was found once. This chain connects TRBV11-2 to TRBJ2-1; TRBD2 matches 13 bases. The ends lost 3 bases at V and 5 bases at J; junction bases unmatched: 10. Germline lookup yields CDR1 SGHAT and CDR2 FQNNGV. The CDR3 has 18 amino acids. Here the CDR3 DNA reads TGTGCCAGCAGCTTTTCCCTAGCTGGGACTAGCGGGAACAATGAGCAGTTCTTC. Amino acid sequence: CASSFSLAGTSGNNEQFF.

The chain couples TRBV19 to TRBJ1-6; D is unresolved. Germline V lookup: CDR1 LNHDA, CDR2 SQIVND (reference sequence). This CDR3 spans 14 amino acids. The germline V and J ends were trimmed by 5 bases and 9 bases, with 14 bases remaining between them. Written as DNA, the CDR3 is TGTGCCAGTAGTTTAGTTTTATGGAGTTCACCCCTCCACTTT. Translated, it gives CASSLVLWSSPLHF.

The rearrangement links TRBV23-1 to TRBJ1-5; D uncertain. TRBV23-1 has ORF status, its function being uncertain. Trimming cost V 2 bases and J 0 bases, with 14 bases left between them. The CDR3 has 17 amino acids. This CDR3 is CASSQRCSRNSNQPQHF. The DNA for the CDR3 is TGCGCCAGCAGTCAAAGGTGTTCCAGGAATAGCAATCAGCCCCAGCATTTT.

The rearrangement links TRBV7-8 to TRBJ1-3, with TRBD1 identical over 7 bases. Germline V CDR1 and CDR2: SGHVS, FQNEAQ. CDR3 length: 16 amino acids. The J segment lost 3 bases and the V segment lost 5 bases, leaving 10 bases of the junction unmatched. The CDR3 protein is CASSRILQGNGNTIYF. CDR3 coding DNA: TGTGCCAGCAGCCGTATACTACAGGGGAATGGAAACACCATATATTTT. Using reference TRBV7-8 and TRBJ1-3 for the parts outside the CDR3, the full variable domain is GAGVSQSPRYKVAKRGQDVALRCDPISGHVSLFWYQQALGQGPEFLTYFQNEAQLDKSGLPSDRFFAERPEGSVSTLKIQRTQQEDSAVYLCASSRILQGNGNTIYFGEGSWLTVV.

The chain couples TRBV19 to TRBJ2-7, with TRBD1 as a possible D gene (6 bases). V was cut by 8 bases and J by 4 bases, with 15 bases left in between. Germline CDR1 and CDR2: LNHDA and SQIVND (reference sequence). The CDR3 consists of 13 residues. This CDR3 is CASSTGLSYEQYF. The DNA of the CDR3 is TGTGCCAGTTCTACAGGGTTGTCATACGAGCAGTACTTC.

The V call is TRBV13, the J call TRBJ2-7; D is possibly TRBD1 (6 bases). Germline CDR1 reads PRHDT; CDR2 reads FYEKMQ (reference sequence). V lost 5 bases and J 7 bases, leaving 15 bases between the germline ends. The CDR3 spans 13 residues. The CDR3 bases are TGTGCCAGCAGCAGGACAGACCTAAGGGAGCAGTACTTC. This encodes CASSRTDLREQYF.

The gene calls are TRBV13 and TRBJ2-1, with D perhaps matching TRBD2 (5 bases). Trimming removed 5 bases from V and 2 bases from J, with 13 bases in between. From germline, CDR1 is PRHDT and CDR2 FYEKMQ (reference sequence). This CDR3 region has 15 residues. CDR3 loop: CASSPPDSAYNEQFF. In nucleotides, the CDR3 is TGTGCCAGCAGCCCCCCGGACTCGGCCTACAATGAGCAGTTCTTC.

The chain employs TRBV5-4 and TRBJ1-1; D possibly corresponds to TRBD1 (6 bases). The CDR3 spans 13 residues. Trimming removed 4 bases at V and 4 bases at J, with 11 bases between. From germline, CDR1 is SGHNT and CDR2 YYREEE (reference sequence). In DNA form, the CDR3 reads TGTGCCAGCAGCCTCAGGGGTATCACTGAAGCTTTCTTT. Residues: CASSLRGITEAFF.

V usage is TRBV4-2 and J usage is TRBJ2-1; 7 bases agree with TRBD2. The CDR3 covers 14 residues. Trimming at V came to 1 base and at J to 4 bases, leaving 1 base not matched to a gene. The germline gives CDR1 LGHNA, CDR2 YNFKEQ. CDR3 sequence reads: CASSQGGLYNEQFF. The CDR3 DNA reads TGTGCCAGCAGCCAAGGGGGACTATACAATGAGCAGTTCTTC.

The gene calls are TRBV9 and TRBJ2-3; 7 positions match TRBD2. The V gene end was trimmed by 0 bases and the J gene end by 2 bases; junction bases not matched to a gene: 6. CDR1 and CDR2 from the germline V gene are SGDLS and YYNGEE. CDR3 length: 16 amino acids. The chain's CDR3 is CASSVEGSGDTDTQYF. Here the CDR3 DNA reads TGTGCCAGCAGCGTAGAGGGCAGCGGGGACACAGATACGCAGTATTTT.

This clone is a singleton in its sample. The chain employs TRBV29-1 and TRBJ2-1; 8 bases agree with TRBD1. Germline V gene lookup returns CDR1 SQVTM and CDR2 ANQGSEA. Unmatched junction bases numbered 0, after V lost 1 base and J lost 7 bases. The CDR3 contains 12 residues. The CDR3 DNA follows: TGCAGCGTTGAAGGACAGGGGAATGAGCAGTTCTTC. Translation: CSVEGQGNEQFF.

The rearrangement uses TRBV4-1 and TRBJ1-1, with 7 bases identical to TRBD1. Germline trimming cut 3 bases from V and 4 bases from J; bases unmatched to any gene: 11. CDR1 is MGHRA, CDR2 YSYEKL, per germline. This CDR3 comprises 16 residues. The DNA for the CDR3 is TGCGCCAGCAGCCAGGCTATGACAGGGATCGTCACTGAAGCTTTCTTT. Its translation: CASSQAMTGIVTEAFF.

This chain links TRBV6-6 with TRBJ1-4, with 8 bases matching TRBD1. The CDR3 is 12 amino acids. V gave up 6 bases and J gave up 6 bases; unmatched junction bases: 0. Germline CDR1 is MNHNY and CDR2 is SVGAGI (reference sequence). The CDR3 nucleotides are TGTGCCAGCAGCAGGGGGCATGAAAAACTGTTTTTT. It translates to CASSRGHEKLFF.

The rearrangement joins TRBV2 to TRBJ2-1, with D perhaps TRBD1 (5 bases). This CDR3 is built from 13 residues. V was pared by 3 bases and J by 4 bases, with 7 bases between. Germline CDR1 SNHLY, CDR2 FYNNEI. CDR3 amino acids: CASSETEYNEQFF. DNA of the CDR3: TGTGCCAGCAGTGAGACAGAATACAATGAGCAGTTCTTC. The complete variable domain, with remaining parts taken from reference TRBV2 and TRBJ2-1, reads EPEVTQTPSHQVTQMGQEVILRCVPISNHLYFYWYRQILGQKVEFLVSFYNNEISEKSEIFDDQFSVERPDGSNFTLKIRSTKLEDSAMYFCASSETEYNEQFFGPGTRLTVL.

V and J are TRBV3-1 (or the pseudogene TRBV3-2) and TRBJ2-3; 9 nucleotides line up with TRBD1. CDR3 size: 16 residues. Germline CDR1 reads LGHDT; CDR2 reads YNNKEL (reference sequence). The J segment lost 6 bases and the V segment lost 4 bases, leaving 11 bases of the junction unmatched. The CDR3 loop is CASSLLGTGITDTQYF. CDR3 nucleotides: TGTGCCAGCAGCCTACTAGGGACAGGGATAACTGATACGCAGTATTTT.

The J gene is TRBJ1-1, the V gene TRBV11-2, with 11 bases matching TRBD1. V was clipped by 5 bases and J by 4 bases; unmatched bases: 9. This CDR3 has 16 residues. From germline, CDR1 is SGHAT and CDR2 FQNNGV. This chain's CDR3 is CASSPGTGGLATEAFF. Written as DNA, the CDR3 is TGTGCCAGCAGCCCAGGGACAGGGGGTTTGGCCACTGAAGCTTTCTTT.

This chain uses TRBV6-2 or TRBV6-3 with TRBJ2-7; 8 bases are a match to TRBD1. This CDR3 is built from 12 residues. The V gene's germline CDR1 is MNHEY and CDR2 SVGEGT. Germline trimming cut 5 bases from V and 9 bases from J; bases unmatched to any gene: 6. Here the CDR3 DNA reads TGTGCCAGCAGTCGGACAGGGAACGGGCAGTACTTC. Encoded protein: CASSRTGNGQYF.

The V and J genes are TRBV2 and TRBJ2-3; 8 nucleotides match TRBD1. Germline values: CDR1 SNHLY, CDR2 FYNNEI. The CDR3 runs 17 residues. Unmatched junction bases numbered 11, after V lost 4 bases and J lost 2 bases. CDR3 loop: CASSATGALPHTDTQYF. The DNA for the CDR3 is TGTGCCAGCAGTGCGACAGGGGCCCTACCTCACACAGATACGCAGTATTTT.